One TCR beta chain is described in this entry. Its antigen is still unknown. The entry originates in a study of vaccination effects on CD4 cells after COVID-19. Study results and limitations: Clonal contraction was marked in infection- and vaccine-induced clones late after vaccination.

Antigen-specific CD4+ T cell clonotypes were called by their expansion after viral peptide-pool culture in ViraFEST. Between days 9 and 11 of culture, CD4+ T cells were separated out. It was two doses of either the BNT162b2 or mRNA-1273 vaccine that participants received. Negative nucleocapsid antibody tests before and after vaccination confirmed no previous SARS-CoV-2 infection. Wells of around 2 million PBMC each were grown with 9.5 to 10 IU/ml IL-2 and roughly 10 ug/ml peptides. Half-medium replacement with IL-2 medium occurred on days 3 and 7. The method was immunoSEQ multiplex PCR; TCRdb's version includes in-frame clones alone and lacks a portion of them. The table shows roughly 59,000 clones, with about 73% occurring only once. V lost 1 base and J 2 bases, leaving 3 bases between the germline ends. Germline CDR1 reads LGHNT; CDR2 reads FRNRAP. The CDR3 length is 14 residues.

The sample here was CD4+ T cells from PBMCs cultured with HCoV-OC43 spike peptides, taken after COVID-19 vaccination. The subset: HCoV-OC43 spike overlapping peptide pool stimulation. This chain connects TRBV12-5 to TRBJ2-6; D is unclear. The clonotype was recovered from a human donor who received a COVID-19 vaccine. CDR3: CASGLGAGANVLTF. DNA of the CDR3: TGTGCTAGTGGTTTGGGGGCTGGGGCCAACGTCCTGACTTTC.